This T cell receptor (beta chain) was retrieved from a study of cytotoxic CD8 clonotypes in ibrutinib-treated CLL. Assay used: immunoSEQ multiplex PCR; TCRdb lists only in-frame clones, some missing. The table shows roughly 13,000 clones, with approximately 48% occurring only once. Study-wide results and limits: Public clonotypes showed up rarely, and on treatment they shrank or held steady.

The CDR3 is 16 amino acids. J lost 5 bases, V lost 0 bases, and 6 bases had no gene match. CDR1 is MNHNS and CDR2 is SASEGT in the germline V gene. As regards this clone: Its antigen is not known.

The origin of this receptor is a human donor with chronic lymphocytic leukemia. The chain combines TRBV6-1 with TRBJ2-3, with 9 bases identical to TRBD2. The sample in question was PBMCs, obtained at an approximately 25-month disease-progression time point, from a patient treated with ibrutinib. The CDR3 loop reads CASSEAAGGFKDTQYF. CDR3 nucleotides: TGTGCCAGCAGTGAAGCGGCGGGAGGGTTCAAAGATACGCAGTATTTT.